These T cell receptor beta chains were read from a single sample in a study of cytomegalovirus exposure and HLA in healthy donors. This table comes from immunoSEQ multiplex PCR, and its TCRdb copy is limited to in-frame clones, with some not included. The table records approximately 260,000 clones, approximately 83% of them present only once. The source material was PBMCs. The receptors here all came from a woman younger than 45 in good health and CMV-seropositive. CDR3s include the opening cysteine and the closing phenylalanine or tryptophan. Fields, in order: D gene, V gene, clone size, J gene, CDR3 DNA, CDR3 protein. D genes are given only for firm matches. Clone size is given for some rows only: seen once, a few or many times, or a class if the clone is expanded.

NA	TRBV19	NA	TRBJ2-7	TGTGCCAGTAGTCGTAGGGGTGATACCTACGAGCAGTACTTC	CASSRRGDTYEQYF
NA	TRBV6-5	NA	TRBJ2-2	TGTGCCAGCAGCCAGGGAGGAACCTACACCGGGGAGCTGTTTTTT	CASSQGGTYTGELFF
TRBD1	TRBV7-9	NA	TRBJ2-2	TGTGCCAGCAGCTCAGCAGGGGGCGCAAACACCGGGGAGCTGTTTTTT	CASSSAGGANTGELFF
NA	TRBV14	few	TRBJ2-2	TGTGCCAGCAGCCAAGGGCAGGGCGGCACCGGGGAGCTGTTTTTT	CASSQGQGGTGELFF
TRBD1	TRBV11-3	NA	TRBJ2-5	TGTGCCAGCAGCTTCGTCGACAGGGTGAGAGAGACCCAGTACTTC	CASSFVDRVRETQYF
TRBD2	TRBV7-2	NA	TRBJ2-1	TGTGCCAGCAGCTTAACCACTAGCGTAGCCTACAATGAGCAGTTCTTC	CASSLTTSVAYNEQFF
NA	TRBV29-1	NA	TRBJ2-7	TGCAGCGCCGGGTTCGGGTCCTACGAGCAGTACTTC	CSAGFGSYEQYF
NA	TRBV5-1	once	TRBJ1-3	TGCGCCAGCAGCTTAACTTATACGGGTGCTGGAAACACCATATATTTT	CASSLTYTGAGNTIYF
NA	TRBV5-1	NA	TRBJ2-3	TGCGCCAGCAGCTTGGCCGGCACAGATACGCAGTATTTT	CASSLAGTDTQYF
TRBD1	TRBV27	NA	TRBJ2-2	TGTGCCAGCAGTCCCCAGGGGGCGCGAACCGGGGAGCTGTTTTTT	CASSPQGARTGELFF
TRBD2	TRBV11-1	once	TRBJ2-1	TGTGCCAGCAGCTCCGGACTAGCGGGAGGTACTGATGAGCAGTTCTTC	CASSSGLAGGTDEQFF
NA	TRBV4-1	NA	TRBJ2-7	TGCGCCAGCAGCCAAAACCACAGGGACGAGCAGTACTTC	CASSQNHRDEQYF
TRBD1	TRBV5-1	NA	TRBJ2-7	TGCGCCAGCAGCGGGACAGGTGTAGCCTACGAGCAGTACTTC	CASSGTGVAYEQYF
NA	TRBV10-3	NA	TRBJ2-2	TGTGCCATCAGCGCGGTAGTCACCGGGGAGCTGTTTTTT	CAISAVVTGELFF
TRBD1	TRBV5-6	NA	TRBJ2-7	TGTGCCAGCAGCCATATCGGGACAGGGGAGATGGAGCAGTACTTC	CASSHIGTGEMEQYF
TRBD1	TRBV4-2	few	TRBJ1-2	TGTGCCAGCAGCCAAGAAACAGGGGGCTCCTCTGGCTACACCTTC	CASSQETGGSSGYTF
NA	TRBV10-1	NA	TRBJ1-1	TGCGCCAGCAGTGTCGGCCCCGACAGGCAAGCTTTCTTT	CASSVGPDRQAFF
NA	TRBV27	NA	TRBJ2-7	TGTGCCAGCGGCTGGGACTCCCACGAGCAGTACTTC	CASGWDSHEQYF
TRBD2	TRBV7-6	NA	TRBJ2-1	TGTGCCAGCAGCTTAGGGCGGGAGGGGGACTACAATGAGCAGTTCTTC	CASSLGREGDYNEQFF
NA	TRBV18	NA	TRBJ1-2	TGTGCCAGCTCACTTGCCGACAGGCCTAACTATGGCTACACCTTC	CASSLADRPNYGYTF
NA	TRBV19	few	TRBJ1-5	TGTGCCACCTTGGAGGCGGGGGGCCGCAATCAGCCCCAGCATTTT	CATLEAGGRNQPQHF
NA	TRBV18	NA	TRBJ2-1	TGTGCCAGCCCGAGCACCGAGGAGGCACGCGGTTGGGATGAGCAGTTCTTC	CASPSTEEARGWDEQFF
TRBD1	TRBV6-1	NA	TRBJ2-5	TGTGCCAGCAGGCGGGACAGGGGCCTAGAGACCCAGTACTTC	CASRRDRGLETQYF
TRBD1	TRBV27	NA	TRBJ2-1	TGTGCCAGCGGATCAACCCCGGGACAGGGGATTGTAAATGAGCAGTTCTTC	CASGSTPGQGIVNEQFF
TRBD2	TRBV10-1	NA	TRBJ2-1	TGCGCCAGCAGTGACAACGGGAGGGCCGCCTACAATGAGCAGTTCTTC	CASSDNGRAAYNEQFF
NA	TRBV6-4	NA	TRBJ2-1	TGTGCCAGCAGTGGGGAAAGGGGGACGTTGGGACACAATGAGCAGTTCTTC	CASSGERGTLGHNEQFF
TRBD1	TRBV30	few	TRBJ1-2	TGTGCCTGGGGACAGGGGGCCAACTATGGCTACACCTTC	CAWGQGANYGYTF
NA	TRBV2	once	TRBJ2-7	TGTGCCAGCAGTCTGATCGTTTTGACAGGCGAGCAGTACTTC	CASSLIVLTGEQYF
NA	TRBV29-1	NA	TRBJ2-1	TGCAGCGTTGATTGGCGGGCTAGCTCCTACAATGAGCAGTTCTTC	CSVDWRASSYNEQFF